The clone carrying this TCR beta chain showed up many times. Its antigen is as yet unknown. Treatment meaning: PENTA 11 planned treatment interruption arm or continuous ART arm. Participants had taken at least three-drug ART for at least 24 weeks. Cryopreserved PBMC samples required at least 5 million viable cells. This entry is derived from a study of HIV-infected children after antiretroviral therapy interruption. The study's findings and limits: After treatment interruption started, naive CD4+ CDR3 overlap across time points dropped. The Gini coefficient of naive CD4+ repertoires rose, returning to baseline by 3 years.

Unique molecular identifiers were included in an RNA-based 3' RACE TCR library. TCRdb re-called the 3' RACE reads through MiXCR, storing one row per CDR3 protein. The table lists around 47,000 distinct CDR3 sequences, around 4% of them singletons. Germline trimming cut 10 bases from V and 7 bases from J; bases unmatched to any gene: 5. The CDR3 is 13 residues long. Germline V lookup: CDR1 ENHRY, CDR2 SYGVKD. The chain has TRBV10-3 and TRBJ2-1; 12 nucleotides match TRBD2. The TCR originated in a pool of human donors with HIV. The sequencing used CD45RA+ CD4+ T cells from PBMCs, pooled from several time points, collected from a donor given antiretroviral therapy, either interrupted or continuous. The subset is: naive CD4+ CD45RA+ CD45RO- T cells. The chain's CDR3 is CATSGTSGNEQFF. In nucleotides, the CDR3 is TGTGCCACATCCGGGACTAGCGGGAATGAGCAGTTCTTC.